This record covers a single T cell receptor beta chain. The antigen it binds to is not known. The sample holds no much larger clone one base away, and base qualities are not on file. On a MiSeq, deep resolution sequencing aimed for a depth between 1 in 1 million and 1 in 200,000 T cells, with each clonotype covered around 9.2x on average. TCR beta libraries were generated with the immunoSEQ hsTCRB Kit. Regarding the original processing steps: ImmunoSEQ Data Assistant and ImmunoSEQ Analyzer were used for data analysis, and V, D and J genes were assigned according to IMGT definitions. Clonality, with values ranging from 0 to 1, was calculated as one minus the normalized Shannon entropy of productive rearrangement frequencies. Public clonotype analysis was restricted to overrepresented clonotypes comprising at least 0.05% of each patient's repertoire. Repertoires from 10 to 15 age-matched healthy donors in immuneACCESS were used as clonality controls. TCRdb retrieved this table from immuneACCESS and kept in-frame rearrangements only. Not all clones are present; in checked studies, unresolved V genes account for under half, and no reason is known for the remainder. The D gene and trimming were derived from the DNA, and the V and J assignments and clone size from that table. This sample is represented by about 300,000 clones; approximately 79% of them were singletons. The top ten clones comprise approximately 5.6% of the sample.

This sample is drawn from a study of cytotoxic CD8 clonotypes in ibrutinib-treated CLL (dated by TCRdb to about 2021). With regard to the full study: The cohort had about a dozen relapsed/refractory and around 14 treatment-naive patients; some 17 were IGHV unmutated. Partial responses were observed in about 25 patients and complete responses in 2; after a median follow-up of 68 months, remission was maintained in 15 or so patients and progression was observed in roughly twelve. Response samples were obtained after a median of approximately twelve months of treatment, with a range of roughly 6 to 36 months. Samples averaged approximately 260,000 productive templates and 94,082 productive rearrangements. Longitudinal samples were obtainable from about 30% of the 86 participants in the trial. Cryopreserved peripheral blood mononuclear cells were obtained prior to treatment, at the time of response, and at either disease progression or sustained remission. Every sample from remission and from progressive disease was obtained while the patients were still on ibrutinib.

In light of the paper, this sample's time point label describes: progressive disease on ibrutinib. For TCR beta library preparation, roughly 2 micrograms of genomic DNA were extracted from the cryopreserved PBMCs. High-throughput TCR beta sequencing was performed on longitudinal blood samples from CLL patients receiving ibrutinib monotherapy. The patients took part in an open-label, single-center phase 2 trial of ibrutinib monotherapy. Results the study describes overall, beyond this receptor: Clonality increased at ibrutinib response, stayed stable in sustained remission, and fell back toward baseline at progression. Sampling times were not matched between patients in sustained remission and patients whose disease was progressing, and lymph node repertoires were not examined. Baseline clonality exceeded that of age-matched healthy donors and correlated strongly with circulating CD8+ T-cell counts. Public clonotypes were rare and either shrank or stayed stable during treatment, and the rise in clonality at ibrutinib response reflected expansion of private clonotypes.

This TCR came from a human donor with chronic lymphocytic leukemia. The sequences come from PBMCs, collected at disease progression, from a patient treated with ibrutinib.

This receptor has the CDR3 CASSLEKLARGETQYF. Here is the DNA: TGTGCCAGCAGCTTAGAAAAACTAGCTCGTGGAGAGACCCAGTACTTC. The chain is assembled from TRBV7-6 and TRBJ2-5; 6 matching bases give a weak D call of TRBD2. CDR1 is given as SGHVS and CDR2 as FNYEAQ, both from the germline V gene. From cysteine to phenylalanine, the CDR3 is 16 amino acids long. The only DNA kept is the CDR3, 48 bases in frame from the first base. Cut back by 1 base and 4 bases, the V and J ends lie 16 bases apart.